The 30 T cell receptor beta chains in this list originate from one sample, sequenced in a study of beta chain features in type 1 diabetes (dated by TCRdb to the late 2010s). The protocol used for the library was the immunoSEQ multiplex PCR assay. The entire isolated RNA was reverse transcribed using the High Capacity cDNA Reverse Transcription Kit, and thus expressed TCRB transcripts were sequenced. This immuneACCESS table, as held by TCRdb, lists in-frame sequences with V and J called but not all clones. Of the missing ones, under half trace to an unresolved V gene in checked studies; the others have no known cause. The sample table shows 300,000 to 350,000 clones, and 9.3% are seen once. The leading ten clones occupy 1% of the sample. Their cognate antigens are unknown. Study-wide conclusions, independent of this receptor: In all four CD4+ subsets, TCRB CDR3 length was moderately but significantly shorter in type 1 diabetes patients.

Sequenced material: central memory CD4+ T cells from blood. These receptors all come from a man younger than 45 with type 1 diabetes.

This clone was found many times. This rearrangement joins TRBV28 to TRBJ2-3; 8 nucleotides agree with TRBD2. The CDR3 spans 16 residues. J was trimmed by 1 base and V by 5 bases; bases with no gene match: 8. The germline CDR1 and CDR2 sequences are MDHEN and SYDVKM. The CDR3: CASSPLAGMGTDTQYF. CDR3 DNA sequence: TGTGCCAGCAGTCCTCTAGCGGGCATGGGCACAGATACGCAGTATTTT.

This clone was picked up a small number of times. Germline and junction disagree at one end, which may indicate a read error. This sample also contains other DNA sequences that code for the same CDR3. The chain carries TRBV18 and TRBJ1-6, with 9 nucleotides matching TRBD1. CDR3 length equals 17 residues. Germline V gives CDR1 KGHSH, CDR2 LQKENI. The CDR3 bases are TGTGCCAGTTCACAGGGGGCGACGAGCTCCTATAATTCACCCCTCCACTTT. Translated: CASSQGATSSYNSPLHF.

Notes on this clone: Different DNA sequences within this sample yield the same CDR3. The chain links TRBV6-5 to TRBJ2-6; no definite D call. Between the trimmed V and J ends, which lost 7 bases and 0 bases, there was a span of 7 bases. This CDR3 spans 14 amino acids. Germline V gives CDR1 MNHEY, CDR2 SVGAGI. CDR3 residues: CASKAGSGANVLTF. The CDR3 DNA follows: TGTGCCAGCAAGGCAGGCTCTGGGGCCAACGTCCTGACTTTC.

This clone was counted between two and nine times. This chain links TRBV30 with TRBJ2-4; D not certain. Trimming took 0 bases from V and 0 from J, leaving 6 bases between them. Looked up from germline, CDR1 is GTSNPN and CDR2 is SVGIG (reference sequence). There are 14 residues in the CDR3. DNA for the CDR3: TGTGCCTGGAGTGTACCTCCAGCCAAAAACATTCAGTACTTC. This codes for CAWSVPPAKNIQYF.

Comments on this clone: Because it lacks the conserved phenylalanine or tryptophan at the end, this CDR3 is likely a read error. This sequence joins TRBV15 and TRBJ1-2, with unresolved D. The ends were cut back, 0 bases at V and 4 bases at J, with 12 bases in the middle. CDR1 is LNHNV and CDR2 is YYDKDF in the germline V gene (reference sequence). CDR3 length: 15 amino acids. The DNA of the CDR3 is TGTGCCACCAGCAGAGATAGAGGCCAGGCCTATGGCTACACCCTC. It encodes CATSRDRGQAYGYTL.

There are a few counts of this clone. The rearrangement links TRBV18 to TRBJ2-3, with D perhaps TRBD1 or TRBD2 (5 bases each). This CDR3 region has 15 residues. V was cut by 2 bases and J by 3 bases, with 12 bases left in between. CDR1 and CDR2 (germline): KGHSH, LQKENI. In nucleotides, the CDR3 is TGTGCCAGCTCACCAAGCGGTGCAGGGACAGATACGCAGTATTTT. As protein: CASSPSGAGTDTQYF.

This rearrangement joins TRBV11-2 to TRBJ1-1; D is uncertain. This CDR3 has 15 amino acids. Germline lookup yields CDR1 SGHAT and CDR2 FQNNGV. V gave up 5 bases and J gave up 1 base, with 14 bases separating them. CDR3 in amino acids: CASSPGFSSNTEAFF. The CDR3 DNA is TGTGCCAGCAGCCCGGGGTTCAGCTCGAACACTGAAGCTTTCTTT.

This clone has just a few counts. The rearrangement joins TRBV6-6 to TRBJ2-7; D remains ambiguous. From germline, CDR1 is MNHNY and CDR2 SVGAGI (reference sequence). The CDR3 contains 14 residues. V gave up 6 bases and J gave up 2 bases, with 14 bases separating them. Here the CDR3 DNA reads TGTGCCAGCAGATACGATCTAAAAACCTACGAGCAGTACTTC. This sequence encodes CASRYDLKTYEQYF.

This clone has just a few counts. This sequence joins TRBV7-6 and TRBJ1-3; D not resolved. CDR3 length equals 17 residues. The V end was cut by 5 bases, the J end by 4 bases, with 21 bases between. Per germline, CDR1 SGHVS and CDR2 FNYEAQ. The DNA of the CDR3 is TGTGCCAGCAGCGCCCAGGCAGCGGGTGCCTCCGGAAACACCATATATTTT. The encoded protein is CASSAQAAGASGNTIYF.

This chain connects TRBV7-8 to TRBJ2-1; TRBD2 matches 11 bases. Germline trimming cut 2 bases from V and 6 bases from J; bases unmatched to any gene: 9. The CDR3 totals 17 residues. Germline V gene sequence: CDR1 SGHVS, CDR2 FQNEAQ. The DNA of the CDR3 is TGTGCCAGCAGCTTAACTTTACTAGCGGGGGCCGTCAATGAGCAGTTCTTC. This codes for CASSLTLLAGAVNEQFF.

This clone was seen at least ten times. This chain connects TRBV2 to TRBJ2-1; either TRBD1 or TRBD2 may supply D (6 bases each). CDR3 length equals 14 residues. V lost 10 bases and J 7 bases, leaving 20 bases between the germline ends. Germline assignment: CDR1 SNHLY and CDR2 FYNNEI. The CDR3 loop reads CANGRQELGNEQFF. The CDR3, as DNA: TGTGCCAACGGGAGACAGGAGCTAGGGAATGAGCAGTTCTTC.

This clone turned up a few times. CDR3 residues: CATSRRFGQGAKAHEQYF. CDR3 nucleotides: TGTGCCACCAGCAGGAGGTTTGGACAGGGGGCGAAGGCCCACGAGCAGTACTTC. The rearrangement uses TRBV15 and TRBJ2-7, with 11 bases fitting TRBD1. CDR1 is LNHNV and CDR2 is YYDKDF in the germline V gene (reference sequence). This CDR3 comprises 18 residues. With 3 bases clipped from V and 5 bases from J, the junction kept 15 bases outside the gene matches.

This clone was observed a handful of times. The rearrangement links TRBV7-2 to TRBJ2-7; 8 nucleotides line up with TRBD1. The germline V gene has CDR1 SGHTA and CDR2 FQGNSA. The CDR3 is 14 amino acids. V was pared by 4 bases and J by 9 bases, with 11 bases of the junction left unmatched. The chain's CDR3 is CASSYGDGGTGQYF. CDR3 bases: TGTGCCAGCAGCTATGGGGACGGCGGGACAGGGCAGTACTTC.

J is TRBJ2-6 and V is TRBV5-1; D may be TRBD2 (5 bases). The V end was cut by 0 bases, the J end by 4 bases, with 8 bases between. The germline gives CDR1 SGHRS, CDR2 YFSETQ. The CDR3 is made up of 15 amino acids. The CDR3 spells CASSLARAGANVLTF. The CDR3 DNA sequence: TGCGCCAGCAGCTTGGCGAGGGCCGGGGCCAACGTCCTGACTTTC.

This clone was picked up a small number of times. The chain employs TRBV7-9 and TRBJ2-7; D is possibly TRBD1 (5 bases). This CDR3 has 12 residues. Per germline, CDR1 SEHNR and CDR2 FQNEAQ (reference sequence). V was pared by 3 bases and J by 2 bases, with 5 bases between. CDR3 region: CASSLTAYEQYF. The CDR3 DNA reads TGTGCCAGCAGCTTGACAGCCTACGAGCAGTACTTC.

This sequence joins TRBV5-1 and TRBJ2-3, with 11 bases matching TRBD2. Germline V gives CDR1 SGHRS, CDR2 YFSETQ. This CDR3 contains 15 residues. V gave up 2 bases and J gave up 3 bases; unmatched junction bases: 2. The CDR3 sequence: CASSFSGGATDTQYF. The CDR3 DNA reads as TGCGCCAGCAGCTTTAGCGGGGGGGCAACAGATACGCAGTATTTT.

This clone occurred a few times. Other DNA sequences from this sample encode an identical CDR3 as well. J is TRBJ2-5 and V is TRBV2; possible D gene TRBD1, 6 bases. Germline CDR1 is SNHLY and CDR2 is FYNNEI. Trimming pared 4 bases from V and 2 bases from J, leaving 8 bases between. This CDR3 is built from 13 residues. CDR3 region: CASSGDRQETQYF. The CDR3 DNA reads as TGTGCCAGCAGTGGAGACAGGCAAGAGACCCAGTACTTC.

A few counts support this clone. The rearrangement links TRBV28 to TRBJ2-7; D gene unclear. This CDR3 region has 16 residues. Trimming shortened V by 4 bases and J by 0 bases, and 16 bases separated the two germline ends. The germline gives CDR1 MDHEN, CDR2 SYDVKM. CDR3 sequence reads: CASSSSLAHISYEQYF. CDR3 DNA: TGTGCCAGCAGTTCTTCCTTGGCACATATCTCCTACGAGCAGTACTTC. Combining the CDR3 with reference TRBV28 and TRBJ2-7 gives the whole variable domain DVKVTQSSRYLVKRTGEKVFLECVQDMDHENMFWYRQDPGLGLRLIYFSYDVKMKEKGDIPEGYSVSREKKERFSLILESASTNQTSMYLCASSSSLAHISYEQYFGPGTRLTVT.

V and J are TRBV7-2 and TRBJ2-5; 9 bases line up with TRBD2. Trimming took 3 bases from V and 5 from J; bases not matched to a gene: 10. Germline V gives CDR1 SGHTA, CDR2 FQGNSA. This CDR3 spans 16 amino acids. The CDR3, as DNA: TGTGCCAGCAGCTTGGCGGCGGGGGGGCCGGTGGAGACCCAGTACTTC. Translating gives CASSLAAGGPVETQYF.

This clone was seen many times. The chain has TRBV7-9 and TRBJ1-2; D not resolved. The CDR3 has 12 amino acids. CDR1 and CDR2 from the germline V gene are SEHNR and FQNEAQ (reference sequence). Trimming shortened V by 4 bases and J by 4 bases, and 7 bases separated the two germline ends. The CDR3 coding sequence is TGTGCCAGCAGCTCGACCTCCTATGGCTACACCTTC. It translates to CASSSTSYGYTF.

The gene calls are TRBV6-5 and TRBJ1-4, with D unresolved. This CDR3 region has 14 residues. Germline CDR1 reads MNHEY; CDR2 reads SVGAGI. Trimming took off 0 bases at V and 8 bases at J, with 10 bases between the two ends. This CDR3 is CASSYSGSSEKLFF. DNA for the CDR3: TGTGCCAGCAGTTACTCGGGATCCTCCGAAAAACTGTTTTTT.

The J gene is TRBJ2-3, the V gene TRBV5-6; 9 bases fit TRBD1. Trimming at V came to 0 bases and at J to 3 bases, leaving 2 bases not matched to a gene. The CDR3 length is 15 residues. Germline loops: CDR1 SGHDT, CDR2 YYEEEE. In DNA form, the CDR3 reads TGTGCCAGCAGCTTGGCCGGACAGGGGACAGATACGCAGTATTTT. Protein product: CASSLAGQGTDTQYF.

In this sample, this clone turned up many times. The genes are TRBV2 and TRBJ2-3; D remains unclear. Germline CDR1 reads SNHLY; CDR2 reads FYNNEI. The V end lost 8 bases, the J end lost 6 bases, and 12 bases lay between the germline ends. The length of the CDR3 is 12 residues. CDR3: CASAIDRDTQYF. The CDR3 region has the DNA TGTGCCAGCGCGATCGATCGGGATACGCAGTATTTT.

V and J are TRBV5-1 and TRBJ2-3, with 9 positions matching TRBD1. V dropped 4 bases and J dropped 1; count of bases not matched to a gene: 4. The length of the CDR3 is 15 residues. Germline V lookup: CDR1 SGHRS, CDR2 YFSETQ. Here the CDR3 reads CASSPTGGRTDTQYF. Written as DNA, the CDR3 is TGCGCCAGCAGCCCTACAGGGGGCCGCACAGATACGCAGTATTTT.

This clone has ten or more counts. V and J are TRBV23-1 and TRBJ1-1; 7 bases map to TRBD1. TRBV23-1 is filed as an ORF, its function uncertain. V shed 4 bases, J shed 3 bases, and the junction held 8 bases outside the gene matches. The CDR3 length is 15 residues. CDR3 amino acids: CASSLQGVGDTEAFF. The CDR3 nucleotides read TGCGCCAGCAGTCTCCAGGGGGTGGGGGACACTGAAGCTTTCTTT.

The DNA for the CDR3 is TGCGCCAGCAGCCGTGCCGGAGAAGCAACTAATGAAAAACTGTTTTTT. It codes for CASSRAGEATNEKLFF. J is TRBJ1-4 and V is TRBV4-1; D is unclear. CDR3 length equals 16 residues. V was pared by 4 bases and J by 0 bases, with 12 bases between. Germline lookup yields CDR1 MGHRA and CDR2 YSYEKL.

J is TRBJ2-7 and V is TRBV29-1, with 10 bases fitting TRBD1. This CDR3 spans 13 amino acids. Trimming removed 7 bases from V and 4 bases from J; junction bases left unmatched: 7. Germline lookup yields CDR1 SQVTM and CDR2 ANQGSEA. CDR3 nucleotide sequence: TGCAGCGCCTCCAGACAGGGGGCTTACGAGCAGTACTTC. This sequence encodes CSASRQGAYEQYF.

The chain links TRBV6-6 to TRBJ1-2, with unresolved D. The CDR3 loop spans 15 amino acids. Trimming removed 4 bases at V and 4 bases at J, with 16 bases between. The germline CDR1 and CDR2 sequences are MNHNY and SVGAGI (reference sequence). The CDR3 DNA reads as TGTGCCAGCAGTTGGAGCAGCGAACGGTCCTATGGCTACACCTTC. Translating gives CASSWSSERSYGYTF.

This clone was seen more than once but under ten times. This rearrangement joins TRBV29-1 to TRBJ2-1; perhaps TRBD1 as D (7 bases). The length of the CDR3 is 17 residues. Trimming shortened V by 1 base and J by 5 bases, and 21 bases separated the two germline ends. Germline CDR1 and CDR2: SQVTM and ANQGSEA. Written as DNA, the CDR3 is TGCAGCGTTGAAGGGAGGGGGTCCGGGACAGCTCACAATGAGCAGTTCTTC. Its translation is CSVEGRGSGTAHNEQFF.

This clone was seen a few times. The V gene is TRBV2, the J gene TRBJ1-6; a weak D match, TRBD1 (6 bases). Germline V gives CDR1 SNHLY, CDR2 FYNNEI. The CDR3 sequence is 17 residues long. Trimming pared 4 bases from V and 10 bases from J, leaving 23 bases between. CDR3 sequence reads: CASSVEQGLRGKSPLHF. The CDR3 DNA reads as TGTGCCAGCAGTGTGGAACAGGGACTGAGGGGTAAATCACCCCTCCACTTT.